One and the same sample provided the 9 T cell receptor beta chains below, sequenced in a study of blood T cell repertoires in COVID-19. The data were produced by immunoSEQ multiplex PCR, yet TCRdb's version contains in-frame clones alone and is incomplete. The sample lists around 270,000 clones; 80% to 90% were seen once. The sequenced sample consisted of peripheral blood. The source is a woman aged 50 to 60 with acute or convalescent COVID-19.

The CDR3 nucleotides read TGTGCCAGTAGTATACTCCGGGACAGGGTACACGAGCAGTACTTC. It specifies CASSILRDRVHEQYF. V and J are TRBV19 and TRBJ2-7; 9 bases fit TRBD1. Germline CDR1 reads LNHDA; CDR2 reads SQIVND (reference sequence). The V segment lost 2 bases and the J segment 5 bases; nucleotides outside the gene matches: 7. The CDR3 has 15 amino acids.

CDR3 bases: TGTGCCAGCAGCTGGTCGGGTGCAACTAATGAAAAACTGTTTTTT. Protein sequence: CASSWSGATNEKLFF. The chain uses TRBV7-9 and TRBJ1-4; D is ambiguous. The CDR3 runs 15 residues. Germline values: CDR1 SEHNR, CDR2 FQNEAQ (reference sequence). Trimming left V 4 bases short and J 0 bases short, with 9 bases between.

The gene calls are TRBV28 and TRBJ1-4; no clear D. The germline V and J ends were trimmed by 5 bases and 3 bases, with 10 bases remaining between them. CDR3 size: 14 residues. In germline, CDR1 is MDHEN, CDR2 SYDVKM. The CDR3 DNA sequence: TGTGCCAGCAGTGTTGCGTACTCTAATGAAAAACTGTTTTTT. Residues: CASSVAYSNEKLFF. The full variable domain, rest sourced from reference TRBV28 and TRBJ1-4, is DVKVTQSSRYLVKRTGEKVFLECVQDMDHENMFWYRQDPGLGLRLIYFSYDVKMKEKGDIPEGYSVSREKKERFSLILESASTNQTSMYLCASSVAYSNEKLFFGSGTQLSVL.

The chain joins TRBV7-3 to TRBJ2-1; 11 bases align to TRBD2. Germline-derived CDR1 and CDR2 are SGHTA and FQGTGA. The CDR3 sequence is 15 residues long. V lost 6 bases and J lost 3; bases outside the gene matches: 4. The CDR3 DNA sequence: TGTGCCAGCAGTACTAGCGGGAGTGGCTACAATGAGCAGTTCTTC. It yields the protein CASSTSGSGYNEQFF.

V is TRBV19 and J is TRBJ2-1; unclear D gene. The CDR3 is made up of 16 amino acids. The V gene's germline CDR1 is LNHDA and CDR2 SQIVND (reference sequence). V lost 1 base, J lost 3 bases, and 13 bases lay in between. The CDR3 sequence is CASSIGSLRDYNEQFF. Here the CDR3 DNA reads TGTGCCAGTAGTATAGGTTCCCTAAGAGACTACAATGAGCAGTTCTTC.

V is TRBV24-1 and J is TRBJ2-3; D is unclear. V lost 3 bases and J 0 bases, leaving 12 bases between the germline ends. The CDR3 has 16 amino acids. The V gene's germline CDR1 is KGHDR and CDR2 SFDVKD. CDR3 nucleotide sequence: TGTGCCACCAGTGATACAGACGCTTCTAGCACAGATACGCAGTATTTT. The encoded protein is CATSDTDASSTDTQYF.

The chain joins TRBV2 to TRBJ1-4; D is ambiguous. The V end was cut by 6 bases, the J end by 0 bases, with 8 bases between. Looked up from germline, CDR1 is SNHLY and CDR2 is FYNNEI. The CDR3 length is 14 residues. CDR3 bases: TGTGCCAGCAGGGCGGCGTCAACTAATGAAAAACTGTTTTTT. Translation: CASRAASTNEKLFF.

This clone has only a few counts. The V gene is TRBV20-1, the J gene TRBJ1-2; possible D gene TRBD1, 6 bases. The V end lost 6 bases, the J end lost 8 bases, and 10 bases lay between the germline ends. The CDR3 length is 10 residues. Germline assignment: CDR1 DFQATT and CDR2 SNEGSKA (reference sequence). CDR3 coding DNA: TGCAGTGCAACAGGGAAGGGCTACACCTTC. Protein sequence: CSATGKGYTF.

The J gene is TRBJ1-2, the V gene TRBV10-3; 7 bases are a match to TRBD1. The CDR3 has 12 amino acids. J gave up 13 bases and V 2 bases, and 7 bases lay outside the gene matches. Germline V lookup: CDR1 ENHRY, CDR2 SYGVKD. The CDR3 nucleotides are TGTGCCATCAGTGAGGAGTACAGGGGAGGCACCTTC. This codes for CAISEEYRGGTF.